This T cell receptor (beta chain) was sequenced for a study of tumor-infiltrating lymphocytes in oesophageal squamous cell carcinoma. TCRdb passed the PCR reads through MiXCR, listing each CDR3 protein once. The table lists some 22,000 distinct CDR3 sequences, 36% of them singletons, with 9% to 13% in the top ten. The V and J ends lost 8 bases and 11 bases respectively, with 20 bases between them. There are 13 residues in the CDR3. The chain recombines TRBV12-3 or TRBV12-4 with TRBJ2-3; TRBD2 is a possible D gene (6 bases). The specimen sequenced was esophageal tumor tissue. The receptor was isolated from a male donor with esophageal squamous cell carcinoma. CDR3 protein: CASSPIGSYEQYF. The CDR3 DNA sequence: TGTGCCAGCTCCCCTATCGGGAGTTACGAGCAGTATTTT.